What follows are 8 T cell receptor beta chains derived from one specimen sequenced in a study of shared clonotypes between healthy human individuals. Here immunoSEQ multiplex PCR was the method, and the copy in TCRdb shows in-frame clones only, minus some. The sample has around 1.1 million clones; around three quarters are singletons. Sequenced: memory CD4+ T cells from PBMCs. The subset was: CD45RA-negative fraction. The receptors derive from a man between 18 and 29 years old in good health. Some clones in this sample may be carry-over from other donors' samples.

The CDR3 is CASSAQWGSGYTF. The CDR3 coding sequence is TGTGCCAGCAGCGCACAGTGGGGCTCTGGCTACACCTTC. The chain has TRBV9 and TRBJ1-2, with D maybe TRBD1 (5 bases). With 3 bases removed from V and 7 bases from J, the gap between germline ends came to 13 bases. This CDR3 has 13 amino acids. The V gene's germline CDR1 is SGDLS and CDR2 YYNGEE.

The gene calls are TRBV29-1 and TRBJ2-1; D is possibly TRBD1 or TRBD2 (5 bases each). Germline V CDR1 and CDR2: SQVTM, ANQGSEA. The CDR3 sequence is 12 residues long. V gave up 7 bases and J gave up 3 bases, with 10 bases separating them. The CDR3 loop is CSGGNLYNEQFF. CDR3 DNA sequence: TGCAGCGGGGGGAACCTCTACAATGAGCAGTTCTTC.

In the case of this clone: This sample includes further DNA sequences coding for the same CDR3. This chain connects TRBV18 to TRBJ2-1; 13 nucleotides match TRBD2. CDR3 length: 16 residues. V dropped 6 bases and J dropped 7; count of bases not matched to a gene: 9. Germline assignment: CDR1 KGHSH and CDR2 LQKENI. The CDR3 bases are TGTGCCAGCTCTGCGGCGGGGACTAGCGGGGTAAATGAGCAGTTCTTC. Protein: CASSAAGTSGVNEQFF.

The genes are TRBV11-2 and TRBJ2-5, with 11 bases lining up with TRBD2. The CDR3 spans 15 residues. Germline CDR1 reads SGHAT; CDR2 reads FQNNGV. The V and J ends lost 5 bases and 5 bases, in that order; junction bases with no gene match: 7. CDR3 in DNA: TGTGCCAGCAGCCGAACTAGCGGGAGTGTCGAGACCCAGTACTTC. Amino acid sequence: CASSRTSGSVETQYF.

The chain couples TRBV7-3 to TRBJ1-2; perhaps TRBD1 as D (5 bases). The V gene lost 0 bases and the J gene lost 8 bases, with 13 bases spanning the gap. The CDR3 sequence is 14 residues long. Germline CDR1 reads SGHTA; CDR2 reads FQGTGA. The CDR3 reads CASSLTGQGEGYTF. Written as DNA, the CDR3 is TGTGCCAGCAGCTTAACGGGGCAGGGTGAGGGCTACACCTTC.

This clone appeared many times. This rearrangement joins TRBV6-6 to TRBJ1-3; D is unresolved. Trimming pared 5 bases from V and 8 bases from J, leaving 13 bases between. This CDR3 contains 13 residues. Germline CDR1 is MNHNY and CDR2 is SVGAGI (reference sequence). The CDR3 region is CASSNGMADTIYF. CDR3 in DNA: TGTGCCAGCAGTAACGGGATGGCGGACACCATATATTTT.

This clone was observed many times. The chain couples TRBV5-1 to TRBJ2-3; unclear D gene. The ends were cut back, 3 bases at V and 2 bases at J, with 10 bases in the middle. Germline V gene lookup returns CDR1 SGHRS and CDR2 YFSETQ. The CDR3 runs to 14 residues. The CDR3 DNA follows: TGCGCCAGCAGCTCGACTCGTAACACAGATACGCAGTATTTT. Translation gives CASSSTRNTDTQYF.

This clone was recorded only once. The chain recombines TRBV6-5 with TRBJ2-7; D might be TRBD1 (5 bases). The ends were cut back, 6 bases at V and 5 bases at J, with 14 bases in the middle. This CDR3 comprises 13 residues. Germline V CDR1 and CDR2: MNHEY, SVGAGI. Written as DNA, the CDR3 is TGTGCCAGCAGGGAACAGGTAGAGGACGAGCAGTACTTC. This codes for CASREQVEDEQYF.